This T cell receptor beta chain was profiled in a study of vaccination effects on CD4 cells after COVID-19. This CDR3 has 11 amino acids. V was clipped by 2 bases and J by 6 bases, with 5 bases between them. In germline, CDR1 is SGHTA, CDR2 FQGNSA. This clone was seen a few times. Its antigen is not known. Before any sequencing was done, the ViraFEST assay used viral peptide pools to expand antigen-specific CD4+ T cells. Having been cultured for 9 to 11 days, the cells underwent CD4+ T cell isolation. Every participant took two doses of the BNT162b2 or mRNA-1273 vaccine. Data came from immunoSEQ multiplex PCR; TCRdb stores just in-frame clones and leaves some out. The repertoire holds 20,000 to 25,000 clones, 69% seen once, with over 8% in the top ten.

This receptor was obtained from a human donor who received a COVID-19 vaccine. The input for sequencing was CD4+ T cells from PBMCs cultured with SARS-CoV-2 spike peptides, taken after COVID-19 vaccination. The chain has TRBV7-2 and TRBJ2-7, with D unclear. The DNA for the CDR3 is TGTGCCAGCAGCTTAATTCTCGAGCAGTACTTC. Translating gives CASSLILEQYF.